This T cell receptor (beta chain) emerged from a study of cytomegalovirus exposure and HLA in healthy donors. Study conclusions and caveats: Among the most significant clusters, several appeared linked to common viral pathogens in a later analysis. Later analysis identified a missense DCLRE1C variant that was linked to TCR beta V- and J-gene trimming. Relative to the approximately 660-donor mean, N-insertions were reportedly fewer in an Asian-associated ancestry cluster in a later analysis.

A multiplex PCR was run with 60 Vbeta primers and 13 Jbeta primers. Data came from immunoSEQ multiplex PCR; TCRdb stores just in-frame clones and leaves some out. This table has some 130,000 clones, around 79% appearing once. Trimming shortened V by 5 bases and J by 7 bases, and 14 bases separated the two germline ends. The CDR3 runs to 14 residues. Germline values: CDR1 SSHAT, CDR2 FNYEAQ (reference sequence). Comment on this clone: Antigen unknown.

Sequencing was carried out using PBMCs. J is TRBJ2-2 and V is TRBV7-7; possibly TRBD2 for D (6 bases). This receptor was obtained from a man aged 40-49 years in good health and CMV-seropositive. The CDR3 DNA sequence: TGTGCCAGCAGCCGGGCGGGGTCGGGCGGGGAGCTGTTTTTT. It is translated as CASSRAGSGGELFF.